This TCR beta chain appears in the sequencing data of a study of cytomegalovirus exposure and HLA in healthy donors. Study at large: From HLA-typed donors, an early data release held about 92 million unique TCRs. Study results and caveats: Reported findings show TCR beta sequences accurately forecast HLA-A and HLA-B alleles in most subjects. Presence/absence analyses took donor sequencing depth as roughly uniform. Later analysis showed most CMV-associated TCR beta chains appearing HLA-restricted.

A remark on this clone: Its antigen is as yet unknown.

V lost 4 bases and J lost 10, with 21 bases in between. CDR3 length equals 15 residues. CDR1 SGHRS and CDR2 YFSETQ come from the germline V gene. Amplification used 60 Vbeta primers and 13 Jbeta primers. Only in-frame clones appear in the TCRdb table, and some are missing; sequencing was by immunoSEQ multiplex PCR. The sample includes 110,000 to 150,000 clones, 60% to 85% of them seen just once. Sequenced input: PBMCs. The chain carries TRBV5-1 and TRBJ2-1, with a tentative D call TRBD1 (6 bases). The sequence derives from a man aged 18 to 29 in good health and CMV-seronegative. The CDR3 here is CASSQDGQPPGEQFF. The CDR3 region has the DNA TGCGCCAGCAGCCAGGACGGACAGCCCCCAGGGGAGCAGTTCTTC.